What follows are 19 T cell receptor beta chains derived from one specimen sequenced in a study of T cell changes during pregnancy in multiple sclerosis. Only in-frame clones appear in the TCRdb table, and some are missing; sequencing was by immunoSEQ multiplex PCR. The table has tens of thousands of clones, about 92% seen once. The input for sequencing was CD8+ T cells from peripheral blood mononuclear cells, taken in the second trimester of pregnancy. The receptors were sampled from a female donor with multiple sclerosis, enrolled in a pregnancy study.

This chain links TRBV6-1 with TRBJ2-1; D uncertain. Between the trimmed V and J ends, which lost 7 bases and 7 bases, there was a span of 14 bases. The V gene's germline CDR1 is MNHNS and CDR2 SASEGT. This CDR3 comprises 13 residues. The CDR3 is CASTEYTGNEQFF. CDR3 bases: TGTGCCAGCACTGAGTATACGGGTAATGAGCAGTTCTTC.

This chain connects TRBV10-3 to TRBJ1-2, with 9 bases matching TRBD1. Germline lookup yields CDR1 ENHRY and CDR2 SYGVKD. This CDR3 spans 14 amino acids. Losses at the gene ends were 6 bases for V and 6 bases for J; bases not matched to a gene: 8. The CDR3 sequence: CAIRSRDRVDGYTF. DNA of the CDR3: TGTGCCATCAGGAGCCGGGACAGGGTTGATGGCTACACCTTC.

The chain recombines TRBV7-9 with TRBJ1-1, with 7 positions matching TRBD1. Unmatched junction bases numbered 6, after V lost 11 bases and J lost 3 bases. Germline CDR1 is SEHNR and CDR2 is FQNEAQ (reference sequence). This CDR3 is 12 amino acids long. Here the CDR3 DNA reads TGTGCCTCTTACAGGGGTGACACTGAAGCTTTCTTT. The encoded protein is CASYRGDTEAFF.

The V call is TRBV28, the J call TRBJ2-7; TRBD1 agrees at 9 bases. Germline values: CDR1 MDHEN, CDR2 SYDVKM. The CDR3 runs 14 residues. After removal of 5 bases from V and 5 bases from J, the junction contained 7 bases not matched to a gene. The CDR3 nucleotides are TGTGCCAGCAGTACTGGGACAGGGCTCCACGAGCAGTACTTC. It translates to CASSTGTGLHEQYF.

This chain joins TRBV15 and TRBJ2-3, with D perhaps TRBD1 (6 bases). Per germline, CDR1 LNHNV and CDR2 YYDKDF (reference sequence). The CDR3 loop spans 12 amino acids. The germline V and J ends were trimmed by 7 bases and 3 bases, with 8 bases remaining between them. As DNA, the CDR3 is TGTGCCACCACCCAGGGGACAGATACGCAGTATTTT. Its protein product is CATTQGTDTQYF. Full variable domain (outside the CDR3, taken from reference TRBV15 and TRBJ2-3): DAMVIQNPRYQVTQFGKPVTLSCSQTLNHNVMYWYQQKSSQAPKLLFHYYDKDFNNEADTPDNFQSRRPNTSFCFLDIRSPGLGDTAMYLCATTQGTDTQYFGPGTRLTVL.

This chain uses TRBV6-4 with TRBJ1-4, with TRBD1 identical over 9 bases. Germline loops: CDR1 MRHNA, CDR2 SNTAGT. V trimming: 4 bases; J trimming: 5 bases; junction bases outside the gene matches: 8. This CDR3 is 16 amino acids long. CDR3 DNA sequence: TGTGCCAGCAGTGCCTTAGGTACAGGGGGCAATGAAAAACTGTTTTTT. Translating gives CASSALGTGGNEKLFF.

This chain uses TRBV10-2 with TRBJ2-1, with a tentative D call TRBD1 (6 bases). There are 16 residues in the CDR3. V lost 1 base, J lost 2 bases, and 12 bases lay in between. Germline V gives CDR1 WSHSY, CDR2 SAAADI. The chain's CDR3 is CASSEFDRSTYNEQFF. The CDR3 DNA reads TGCGCCAGCAGTGAGTTCGACAGGTCGACCTACAATGAGCAGTTCTTC.

The chain joins TRBV27 to TRBJ2-1; D ambiguous. The V gene lost 3 bases and the J gene lost 3 bases, with 6 bases spanning the gap. Germline values: CDR1 MNHEY, CDR2 SMNVEV (reference sequence). This CDR3 spans 13 amino acids. CDR3: CASSFGSYNEQFF. CDR3 nucleotides: TGTGCCAGCAGTTTTGGTAGCTACAATGAGCAGTTCTTC.

This clone has more than one count but fewer than ten. V usage is TRBV7-9 and J usage is TRBJ2-1; 9 positions agree with TRBD1. Germline CDR1 and CDR2: SEHNR and FQNEAQ (reference sequence). Losses at the gene ends were 1 base for V and 9 bases for J; bases not matched to a gene: 4. This CDR3 comprises 14 residues. The DNA of the CDR3 is TGTGCCAGCAGCTTAGGGACAGGGGTAGGTGAGCAGTTCTTC. It encodes CASSLGTGVGEQFF.

This chain uses TRBV5-4 with TRBJ2-6, with D unresolved. The CDR3 extends over 17 amino acids. V gave up 0 bases and J gave up 0 bases, with 10 bases separating them. The germline V gene has CDR1 SGHNT and CDR2 YYREEE (reference sequence). CDR3 coding DNA: TGTGCCAGCAGCTTGGATGGCAGATACTCTGGGGCCAACGTCCTGACTTTC. Amino acid sequence: CASSLDGRYSGANVLTF. The full variable domain, completed using reference TRBV5-4 and TRBJ2-6, is ETGVTQSPTHLIKTRGQQVTLRCSSQSGHNTVSWYQQALGQGPQFIFQYYREEENGRGNFPPRFSGLQFPNYSSELNVNALELDDSALYLCASSLDGRYSGANVLTFGAGSRLTVL.

The V gene is TRBV9, the J gene TRBJ1-1; D may be TRBD1 (5 bases). CDR3 length: 14 residues. V was pared by 7 bases and J by 2 bases, with 15 bases between. Germline CDR1 is SGDLS and CDR2 is YYNGEE. The CDR3 sequence is CASAPGGANTEAFF. DNA for the CDR3: TGTGCCAGCGCGCCGGGAGGGGCAAACACTGAAGCTTTCTTT.

The chain couples TRBV27 to TRBJ2-1, with 11 bases lining up with TRBD2. The CDR3 is 16 residues long. Unmatched junction bases numbered 15, after V lost 5 bases and J lost 12 bases. CDR1 is MNHEY and CDR2 is SMNVEV in the germline V gene (reference sequence). Here the CDR3 reads CASSPGLAAPRGGQFF. CDR3 sequence (DNA): TGTGCCAGCAGTCCGGGACTAGCGGCCCCCCGAGGGGGGCAGTTCTTC.

This clone is a singleton in its sample. This chain connects TRBV9 to TRBJ1-1; maybe TRBD1 (6 bases). V lost 0 bases to trimming and J lost 5 bases, with 17 bases between them. Germline lookup yields CDR1 SGDLS and CDR2 YYNGEE. The CDR3 covers 16 residues. CDR3 residues: CASSVVQGRNGTEAFF. The CDR3 DNA reads as TGTGCCAGCAGCGTAGTACAGGGACGCAATGGGACTGAAGCTTTCTTT.

The rearrangement joins TRBV9 to TRBJ2-7; TRBD1 is a possible D gene (6 bases). This CDR3 has 14 residues. The V end was cut by 4 bases, the J end by 4 bases, with 15 bases between. Germline assignment: CDR1 SGDLS and CDR2 YYNGEE. The CDR3 nucleotides read TGTGCCAGCAGCCTCGGACAGAGGTCATACGAGCAGTACTTC. Its protein product is CASSLGQRSYEQYF. Full variable domain (remainder filled in from reference TRBV9 and TRBJ2-7): DSGVTQTPKHLITATGQRVTLRCSPRSGDLSVYWYQQSLDQGLQFLIQYYNGEERAKGNILERFSAQQFPDLHSELNLSSLELGDSALYFCASSLGQRSYEQYFGPGTRLTVT.

The V gene is TRBV9, the J gene TRBJ2-6, with TRBD2 identical over 12 bases. The CDR3 contains 18 residues. The V segment lost 4 bases and the J segment 0 bases; nucleotides outside the gene matches: 5. Germline assignment: CDR1 SGDLS and CDR2 YYNGEE. The CDR3 sequence is CASSSRTSGVSGANVLTF. The CDR3 nucleotides are TGTGCCAGCAGCTCCCGGACTAGCGGGGTCTCTGGGGCCAACGTCCTGACTTTC.

The CDR3 DNA follows: TGCAGCGTTGCGACTAGCGGGATTATCGATGAGCAGTTCTTC. Protein product: CSVATSGIIDEQFF. This chain uses TRBV29-1 with TRBJ2-1, with TRBD2 identical over 11 bases. This CDR3 region has 14 residues. Trimming removed 4 bases from V and 8 bases from J; junction bases left unmatched: 7. Germline assignment: CDR1 SQVTM and CDR2 ANQGSEA.

J is TRBJ1-2 and V is TRBV27; 10 bases are shared with TRBD1. Germline CDR1 is MNHEY and CDR2 is SMNVEV (reference sequence). With 5 bases clipped from V and 5 bases from J, the junction kept 8 bases outside the gene matches. This CDR3 contains 15 residues. The CDR3 region has the DNA TGTGCCAGCAGTGTCGGCGGACAGGGGGATTATGGCTACACCTTC. Translated, it gives CASSVGGQGDYGYTF.

V usage is TRBV9 and J usage is TRBJ1-1, with a tentative D call TRBD1 (5 bases). Germline assignment: CDR1 SGDLS and CDR2 YYNGEE. V was shortened by 0 bases and J by 3 bases, with 12 bases between the two germline ends. CDR3 length: 15 residues. This CDR3 is CASSVGDKGYTEAFF. The DNA for the CDR3 is TGTGCCAGCAGCGTAGGAGACAAGGGGTACACTGAAGCTTTCTTT.

The rearrangement uses TRBV4-1 and TRBJ2-7; TRBD1 matches at 9 bases. Looked up from germline, CDR1 is MGHRA and CDR2 is YSYEKL. The CDR3 spans 16 residues. The junction had 6 bases not matched to a gene; V was cut back by 1 base and J by 2 bases. The CDR3, as DNA: TGCGCCAGCAGCCAAGCGGGGGACAGGGTGACCTACGAGCAGTACTTC. Encoded protein: CASSQAGDRVTYEQYF.